One and the same sample provided the 21 T cell receptor beta chains below, sequenced in a study of T cell responses to AZD1222 COVID-19 vaccine. Assay used: immunoSEQ multiplex PCR; TCRdb lists only in-frame clones, some missing. The sample has approximately 150,000 clones, about 91% seen once. Sample: peripheral blood, taken on day 0 of MenACWY control vaccination. All receptors derive from an adult in good health.

The CDR3 bases are TGCGCCAGCAGCCCGGGACAGGGTTTCTACAATGAGCAGTTCTTC. Residues: CASSPGQGFYNEQFF. This chain links TRBV5-1 with TRBJ2-1, with 9 bases that match TRBD1. Germline values: CDR1 SGHRS, CDR2 YFSETQ. J was trimmed by 3 bases and V by 4 bases; bases with no gene match: 5. CDR3 size: 15 residues.

The chain joins TRBV4-1 to TRBJ2-2; tentatively, D is TRBD1 (6 bases). CDR3 length: 17 amino acids. Deletions cut 0 bases from V and 3 bases from J, with 14 bases between. The germline CDR1 and CDR2 sequences are MGHRA and YSYEKL. The chain's CDR3 is CASSQDIAGDYTGELFF. The CDR3 nucleotides read TGCGCCAGCAGCCAAGATATAGCAGGGGATTACACCGGGGAGCTGTTTTTT.

The CDR3 loop reads CATSDYGTPRNEQFF. CDR3 nucleotide sequence: TGTGCCACCAGTGACTACGGGACCCCTCGCAATGAGCAGTTCTTC. The V gene is TRBV24-1, the J gene TRBJ2-1; either TRBD1 or TRBD2 may supply D (5 bases each). The ends were cut back, 4 bases at V and 6 bases at J, with 15 bases in the middle. CDR3 length: 15 residues. CDR1 is KGHDR, CDR2 SFDVKD, per germline.

The CDR3 DNA reads as TGTGCCAGCAGCTTAGTAACGAACAAGGGGAACACCGGGGAGCTGTTTTTT. Protein: CASSLVTNKGNTGELFF. The V gene is TRBV7-6, the J gene TRBJ2-2; D gene uncertain. Germline CDR1 is SGHVS and CDR2 is FNYEAQ. The ends were cut back, 1 base at V and 1 base at J, with 13 bases in the middle. The CDR3 has 17 amino acids.

The chain couples TRBV6-1 to TRBJ1-5; D unclear. The CDR3 runs 12 residues. V gave up 1 base and J gave up 11 bases, with 9 bases separating them. The V gene's germline CDR1 is MNHNS and CDR2 SASEGT. DNA of the CDR3: TGTGCCAGCAGTGAAGTAGGGTCGGCCCAGCATTTT. This codes for CASSEVGSAQHF.

The J gene is TRBJ2-2, the V gene TRBV20-1; perhaps TRBD2 as D (6 bases). The germline gives CDR1 DFQATT, CDR2 SNEGSKA (reference sequence). The V end lost 3 bases, the J end lost 3 bases, and 11 bases lay between the germline ends. The CDR3 totals 14 residues. The CDR3 nucleotides are TGCAGTGCTAGTGTCAGGGAGGACACCGGGGAGCTGTTTTTT. Protein: CSASVREDTGELFF.

This chain connects TRBV20-1 to TRBJ2-4; 14 nucleotides line up with TRBD2. The CDR3 loop spans 17 amino acids. Germline V gene lookup returns CDR1 DFQATT and CDR2 SNEGSKA (reference sequence). With 3 bases clipped from V and 7 bases from J, the junction kept 11 bases outside the gene matches. The CDR3 DNA reads as TGCAGTGCTAGTCCGGGACTAGCGGGAGCCCCCGGGAACATTCAGTACTTC. It yields the protein CSASPGLAGAPGNIQYF.

The CDR3 is CASSPNSIQGTMNTEAFF. DNA of the CDR3: TGTGCCAGCTCACCAAATTCGATACAGGGAACCATGAACACTGAAGCTTTCTTT. The genes are TRBV18 and TRBJ1-1; perhaps TRBD1 as D (6 bases). This CDR3 comprises 18 residues. The V end was cut by 2 bases, the J end by 0 bases, with 19 bases between. Germline-derived CDR1 and CDR2 are KGHSH and LQKENI.

This chain joins TRBV5-1 and TRBJ2-1; tentatively, D is TRBD2 (6 bases). The CDR3 loop spans 18 amino acids. V lost 7 bases and J 0 bases, leaving 23 bases between the germline ends. Germline CDR1 reads SGHRS; CDR2 reads YFSETQ. This chain's CDR3 is CASGQNPEDGSSYNEQFF. The DNA of the CDR3 is TGCGCCAGCGGCCAAAATCCAGAGGACGGGAGCTCCTACAATGAGCAGTTCTTC.

The rearrangement links TRBV7-6 to TRBJ2-1; no clear D. Germline V gives CDR1 SGHVS, CDR2 FNYEAQ. The length of the CDR3 is 15 residues. The V end lost 0 bases, the J end lost 2 bases, and 8 bases lay between the germline ends. The CDR3 here is CASSLARDPYNEQFF. CDR3 in DNA: TGTGCCAGCAGCTTAGCACGAGACCCCTACAATGAGCAGTTCTTC.

The genes are TRBV5-6 and TRBJ1-6; D is ambiguous. CDR3 length: 14 amino acids. Germline CDR1 reads SGHDT; CDR2 reads YYEEEE. V shed 0 bases and J shed 10 bases, with 11 bases lying between them. The CDR3 spells CASSLAGYGSPLHF. In DNA form, the CDR3 reads TGTGCCAGCAGCTTGGCAGGATACGGCTCACCCCTCCACTTT.

CDR3 residues: CASSPERDQPQHF. The CDR3 DNA sequence: TGTGCCAGCAGCCCGGAGAGGGATCAGCCCCAGCATTTT. The genes are TRBV7-2 and TRBJ1-5; D call uncertain. V lost 5 bases, J lost 5 bases, and 10 bases lay in between. In germline, CDR1 is SGHTA, CDR2 FQGNSA. There are 13 residues in the CDR3.

This chain connects TRBV5-5 to TRBJ2-7, with TRBD2 identical over 11 bases. The CDR3 is 16 amino acids. Germline V gene lookup returns CDR1 SGHKS and CDR2 YYEKEE (reference sequence). J was trimmed by 4 bases and V by 9 bases; bases with no gene match: 15. Written as DNA, the CDR3 is TGTGCCACTGCTAGGGGAACTAGCGGGAGTGTGTACGAGCAGTACTTC. It codes for CATARGTSGSVYEQYF.

V is TRBV7-9 and J is TRBJ2-2; D ambiguous. Looked up from germline, CDR1 is SEHNR and CDR2 is FQNEAQ (reference sequence). This CDR3 is 14 amino acids long. Trimming took off 2 bases at V and 6 bases at J, with 10 bases between the two ends. This CDR3 reads CASSLYRDAGELFF. DNA of the CDR3: TGTGCCAGCAGCTTATATAGAGACGCCGGGGAGCTGTTTTTT.

The chain is built from TRBV29-1 and TRBJ2-7, with 8 bases fitting TRBD2. The CDR3 sequence is 15 residues long. Trimming removed 6 bases from V and 0 bases from J; junction bases left unmatched: 10. Germline V CDR1 and CDR2: SQVTM, ANQGSEA. CDR3 bases: TGCAGCGTCGAGATTAGCGGGGTAGCCTCCTACGAGCAGTACTTC. This gives the protein CSVEISGVASYEQYF.

This clone came up once. The chain uses TRBV10-3 and TRBJ2-3; 9 nucleotides match TRBD1. This CDR3 spans 15 amino acids. Germline CDR1 is ENHRY and CDR2 is SYGVKD. V was pared by 4 bases and J by 5 bases, with 7 bases of the junction left unmatched. The DNA of the CDR3 is TGTGCCATCAGTGTGGACAGGGGAGGGGGAGATACGCAGTATTTT. Its translation: CAISVDRGGGDTQYF.

This clone was detected once. The chain has TRBV7-3 and TRBJ2-1, with D possibly called TRBD1 or TRBD2 (5 bases each). This CDR3 is built from 16 residues. Germline loops: CDR1 SGHTA, CDR2 FQGTGA. V lost 6 bases and J 5 bases, leaving 20 bases between the germline ends. CDR3 amino acids: CASRLHGGNFDNEQFF. The CDR3, as DNA: TGTGCCAGCAGACTCCATGGGGGAAACTTTGACAATGAGCAGTTCTTC.

This sequence joins TRBV2 and TRBJ1-1, with 8 bases identical to TRBD1. Trimming at V came to 8 bases and at J to 5 bases, leaving 4 bases not matched to a gene. The CDR3 runs 12 residues. Germline V gives CDR1 SNHLY, CDR2 FYNNEI. The CDR3, as DNA: TGTGCCAGCCCCAGGGGGCGAACTGAAGCTTTCTTT. Its translation: CASPRGRTEAFF.

The chain has TRBV12-3 or TRBV12-4 and TRBJ1-2, with D possibly matching TRBD1 (6 bases). Trimming took off 8 bases at V and 8 bases at J, with 15 bases between the two ends. The CDR3 has 12 residues. This CDR3 is CASAPGGLGYTF. Here the CDR3 DNA reads TGTGCCAGCGCTCCCGGGGGGCTAGGCTACACCTTC.

V gene TRBV3-1 (or the pseudogene TRBV3-2) combines with J gene TRBJ2-7; D gene uncertain. The ends were cut back, 5 bases at V and 7 bases at J, with 9 bases in the middle. The CDR3 is 11 amino acids. The germline V gene has CDR1 LGHDT and CDR2 YNNKEL (reference sequence). The CDR3 coding sequence is TGTGCCAGCAGCGCCACCTGGGAGCAGTACTTC. It is translated as CASSATWEQYF.

The chain combines TRBV6-5 with TRBJ1-3; the D gene is possibly TRBD1 (5 bases). Per the germline V gene, CDR1 is MNHEY and CDR2 is SVGAGI. This CDR3 has 15 amino acids. V was cut by 2 bases and J by 3 bases, with 11 bases left in between. The CDR3 region has the DNA TGTGCCAGCAGTTACAAGGGGATCGTTGGAAACACCATATATTTT. This codes for CASSYKGIVGNTIYF.